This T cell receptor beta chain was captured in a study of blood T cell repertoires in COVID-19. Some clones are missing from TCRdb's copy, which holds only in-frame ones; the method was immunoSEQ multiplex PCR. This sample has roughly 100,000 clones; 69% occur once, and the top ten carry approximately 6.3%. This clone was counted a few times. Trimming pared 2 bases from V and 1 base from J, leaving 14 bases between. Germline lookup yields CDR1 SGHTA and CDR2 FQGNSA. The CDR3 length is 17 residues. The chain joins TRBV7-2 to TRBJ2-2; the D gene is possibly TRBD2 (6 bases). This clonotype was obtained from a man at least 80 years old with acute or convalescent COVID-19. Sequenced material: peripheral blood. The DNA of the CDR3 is TGTGCCAGCAGCTTATCGGAGGGAGCGGGGAACACCGGGGAGCTGTTTTTT. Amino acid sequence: CASSLSEGAGNTGELFF.